These T cell receptor beta chains were read from a single sample in a study of T cells after yellow fever vaccination. A single record per CDR3 protein comes from TCRdb applying MiXCR to the 5' RACE reads. The table includes around 320,000 distinct CDR3 sequences, roughly 10% detected once. The material sequenced was CD4+ T cells sorted from PBMCs, taken 45 days after the yellow fever booster vaccination. These receptors were taken from a man between 18 and 35 years old who received the YFV17D yellow fever vaccine. Each CDR3 is given without its conserved first and last residue. The order of the fields is D gene, V gene, clone size, CDR3 protein. The D gene is left open where the match is weak. Expanded clones get a size class; other rows say once, few or many, or leave the size out.

TRBD2	TRBV7-3	.	ASSWGSGGPPNEQF
.	TRBV7-3	.	ASSPPGPGELF
TRBD2	TRBV4-3	.	ASSQGPGLAGGLGEQF
TRBD2	TRBV9	.	ASSTGTSVREQF
TRBD1	TRBV19	.	ASSSALRGREPQH
.	TRBV3-1	few	ASSPVGALGNTQY
.	TRBV5-6	many	ASSLGSGSTDTQY
TRBD1	TRBV10-3	many	AISPGQQYGYT
.	TRBV2	.	ASSERAAQIYGYT
.	TRBV7-9	.	ASSLDDYTEAF
.	TRBV10-2	.	ASSARTAGGGEQY
TRBD2	TRBV4-1	few	ASSHPGLAGTETQY
.	TRBV29-1	.	SVEDWARVDYGYT
.	TRBV2	.	ASSEDSTRNEQF
TRBD1	TRBV24-1	few	ATSDGRDRVRSDTQY
.	TRBV7-9	.	ASSLQALSYNEQF
TRBD1	TRBV6-2/TRBV6-3	few	ASTFTRDSLNYGYT
TRBD2	TRBV5-1	.	ASSLAGRGTDTQY
.	TRBV6-5	few	ASSEQGRADGYT
TRBD1	TRBV20-1	.	SASEGQGIRAGELF
TRBD2	TRBV5-1	.	ASATGLAGTTDTQY
.	TRBV6-6	.	ASSYSTAGNSPLH
.	TRBV29-1	many	SAGEQVGDTQY
.	TRBV19	.	ASSMKRGETQY
TRBD1	TRBV3-1	.	ASSQVSSGTGHHEQY
TRBD1	TRBV6-2/TRBV6-3	.	ASSQGPKGATEAF
.	TRBV5-1	few	ASSLIPGEENTIY
TRBD2	TRBV4-3	few	ASSQTGAGGHNEQF
.	TRBV20-1	.	SASHSPKQPQH
.	TRBV6-4	.	ASSPREGETQY
TRBD1	TRBV6-6	.	ASSSLDRDYGYT
TRBD1	TRBV5-1	many	ASSFQGANEQF
.	TRBV1	few	TSSQAGPMNTEAF
.	TRBV6-5	few	ASKRGEGTDTQY
TRBD1	TRBV4-1	few	ASSQGGQLGNTIY
.	TRBV20-1	few	SASDGYEQY
.	TRBV20-1	many	SARAGTLVGELF
.	TRBV4-2	.	ASSQETEEKLF